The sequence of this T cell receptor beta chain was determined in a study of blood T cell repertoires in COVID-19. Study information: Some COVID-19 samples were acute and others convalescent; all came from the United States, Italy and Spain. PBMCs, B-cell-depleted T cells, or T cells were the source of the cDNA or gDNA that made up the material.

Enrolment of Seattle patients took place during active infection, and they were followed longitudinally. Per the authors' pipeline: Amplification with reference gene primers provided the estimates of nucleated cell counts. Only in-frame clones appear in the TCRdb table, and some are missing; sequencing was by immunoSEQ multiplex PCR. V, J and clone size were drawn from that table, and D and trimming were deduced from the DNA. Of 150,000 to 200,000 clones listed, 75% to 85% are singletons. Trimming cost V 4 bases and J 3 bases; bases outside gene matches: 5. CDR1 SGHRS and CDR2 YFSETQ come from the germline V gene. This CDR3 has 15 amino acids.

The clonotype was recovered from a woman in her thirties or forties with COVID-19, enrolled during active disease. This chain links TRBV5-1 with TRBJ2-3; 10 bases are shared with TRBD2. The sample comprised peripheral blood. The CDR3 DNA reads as TGCGCCAGCAGCCCCACTAGCGGGGTAACAGATACGCAGTATTTT. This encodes CASSPTSGVTDTQYF. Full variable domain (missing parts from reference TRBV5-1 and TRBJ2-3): KAGVTQTPRYLIKTRGQQVTLSCSPISGHRSVSWYQQTPGQGLQFLFEYFSETQRNKGNFPGRFSGRQFSNSRSEMNVSTLELGDSALYLCASSPTSGVTDTQYFGPGTRLTVL.